This is a list of T cell receptor beta chains from one sample in a study of T cell responses to AZD1222 COVID-19 vaccine. Assay used: immunoSEQ multiplex PCR; TCRdb lists only in-frame clones, some missing. The sample has some 100,000 clones, 87% seen once; the top ten hold about 15%. Sequenced here: peripheral blood, sampled on day 0 of AZD1222 vaccination. Receptors originate from an adult in good health. Each CDR3 is given with its conserved first and last residue. Each record gives: V gene, D gene, J gene, clone size, CDR3 protein, CDR3 DNA. D genes are given only for firm matches. The size of a clone is reported for some rows only, either as once, few or many, or as a class for expanded clones.

TRBV4-1	-	TRBJ2-7	-	CASSHSGVLEDGSPYEQYF	TGCGCCAGCAGCCACTCTGGTGTTTTGGAGGACGGGTCCCCCTACGAGCAGTACTTC
TRBV7-9	TRBD2	TRBJ2-7	-	CASSQSGRSSYEQYF	TGTGCCAGCAGCCAAAGCGGGAGGAGCTCCTACGAGCAGTACTTC
TRBV11-3	TRBD2	TRBJ2-5	-	CASSPPGLAGETQYF	TGTGCCAGCAGCCCCCCCGGACTAGCGGGAGAGACCCAGTACTTC
TRBV27	-	TRBJ2-7	-	CASRPTVSYEQYF	TGTGCCAGCAGGCCGACAGTTTCCTACGAGCAGTACTTC
TRBV5-1	-	TRBJ2-1	few	CASSLEDSNSYNEQFF	TGCGCCAGCAGCTTGGAGGACTCAAACTCCTACAATGAGCAGTTCTTC
TRBV6-5	-	TRBJ1-5	-	CASSNQPGEPQHF	TGTGCCAGCAGCAACCAACCGGGGGAGCCCCAGCATTTT
TRBV5-1	-	TRBJ1-1	-	CASSLDMDTEAFF	TGCGCCAGCAGCTTGGACATGGACACTGAAGCTTTCTTT
TRBV7-2	TRBD1	TRBJ1-2	-	CASSSRGRVYGYTF	TGTGCCAGCAGCTCTAGGGGGCGGGTCTATGGCTACACCTTC
TRBV11-3	TRBD2	TRBJ2-1	-	CASSWTSGMGNEQFF	TGTGCCAGCAGTTGGACTAGCGGGATGGGGAATGAGCAGTTCTTC
TRBV7-2	-	TRBJ2-7	-	CASIPPWTLQAIYEQYF	TGTGCCAGCATCCCGCCCTGGACGTTACAGGCAATCTACGAGCAGTACTTC
TRBV11-1	-	TRBJ1-2	-	CASSSLYRGTDGYTF	TGTGCCAGCAGCTCACTATATAGGGGGACGGATGGCTACACCTTC
TRBV3-1/TRBV3-2	TRBD1	TRBJ1-3	-	CASSQEYTRTGIVYF	TGTGCCAGCAGCCAAGAGTACACTAGGACAGGCATCGTATATTTT
TRBV6-5	-	TRBJ2-4	-	CASSTTLLAKNIQYF	TGTGCCAGCAGCACTACCTTACTAGCCAAAAACATTCAGTACTTC
TRBV6-5	TRBD1	TRBJ1-1	-	CASKDREVTTEAFF	TGTGCCAGCAAAGACAGGGAGGTAACCACTGAAGCTTTCTTT
TRBV9	-	TRBJ2-7	-	CASSPWGGPYEQYF	TGTGCCAGCAGCCCCTGGGGCGGACCCTACGAGCAGTACTTC
TRBV24-1	-	TRBJ2-7	-	CATSDLDRIYEQYF	TGTGCCACCAGTGATTTAGATAGGATCTACGAGCAGTACTTC
TRBV11-2	TRBD1	TRBJ2-7	-	CASSFQAGTGGYEQYF	TGTGCCAGCAGCTTTCAAGCCGGGACAGGGGGTTACGAGCAGTACTTC
TRBV7-8	TRBD2	TRBJ2-1	few	CASSLASSGYNEQFF	TGTGCCAGCAGCTTAGCAAGTAGCGGGTACAATGAGCAGTTCTTC
TRBV6-1	-	TRBJ1-2	-	CASSEREGFGVYGYTF	TGTGCCAGCAGTGAAAGGGAGGGATTCGGCGTTTATGGCTACACCTTC
TRBV7-9	-	TRBJ1-1	-	CASRAPGARNTEAFF	TGTGCCAGCAGAGCTCCGGGGGCCCGGAACACTGAAGCTTTCTTT
TRBV29-1	-	TRBJ2-7	-	CSVAPGVLSYEQYF	TGCAGCGTTGCTCCCGGGGTATTGAGCTACGAGCAGTACTTC
TRBV10-3	TRBD1	TRBJ1-2	-	CAISLQGAGYGYTF	TGTGCCATCAGCCTACAGGGGGCGGGCTATGGCTACACCTTC
TRBV6-5	-	TRBJ1-1	-	CASKAPNTEAFF	TGTGCCAGCAAGGCACCGAACACTGAAGCTTTCTTT
TRBV7-9	-	TRBJ1-2	-	CASSLGRDGYTF	TGTGCCAGCAGCTTAGGCAGGGATGGCTACACCTTC
TRBV6-5	-	TRBJ1-1	-	CASRPQGGAEAFF	TGTGCCAGCAGACCTCAGGGCGGGGCTGAAGCTTTCTTT
TRBV2	-	TRBJ1-2	-	CASSEQGLVNYGYTF	TGTGCCAGCAGTGAGCAGGGATTGGTAAACTATGGCTACACCTTC
TRBV9	TRBD2	TRBJ2-4	-	CASSPFLTGGKNIQYF	TGTGCCAGCAGCCCCTTCCTAACGGGGGGCAAAAACATTCAGTACTTC
TRBV2	-	TRBJ2-3	few	CASLLDRGTADTQYF	TGTGCCAGCCTCCTCGATCGAGGTACCGCAGATACGCAGTATTTT
TRBV11-1	-	TRBJ1-1	-	CASSASQGGNTEAFF	TGTGCCAGCAGCGCATCACAGGGCGGGAACACTGAAGCTTTCTTT
TRBV7-2	-	TRBJ2-2	once	CASSDSYTGELFF	TGTGCCAGCAGTGACAGCTACACCGGGGAGCTGTTTTTT
TRBV5-1	TRBD2	TRBJ2-1	-	CASSSFGGRSSNEQFF	TGCGCCAGCAGCTCCTTTGGCGGGAGATCTTCAAATGAGCAGTTCTTC
TRBV2	-	TRBJ1-5	-	CASTLDGNQPQHF	TGTGCCAGCACATTGGACGGGAATCAGCCCCAGCATTTT
TRBV27	-	TRBJ1-2	-	CASGSPTRQVRDYGYTF	TGTGCCAGCGGTTCACCGACGCGGCAGGTTAGGGACTATGGCTACACCTTC
TRBV7-9	-	TRBJ2-7	-	CASSASTRSSYEQYF	TGTGCCAGCAGCGCATCTACTAGGAGCTCCTACGAGCAGTACTTC
TRBV15	TRBD1	TRBJ2-7	-	CATTQGASSYEQYF	TGTGCCACCACCCAGGGGGCTAGCTCCTACGAGCAGTACTTC
TRBV5-1	-	TRBJ2-2	-	CASSLAGGTGELFF	TGCGCCAGCAGCTTGGCCGGCGGGACCGGGGAGCTGTTTTTT
TRBV3-1/TRBV3-2	-	TRBJ1-2	few	CASSQGNYGYTF	TGTGCCAGCAGCCAGGGGAACTATGGCTACACCTTC
TRBV19	TRBD1	TRBJ2-7	-	CASSTTGTGGEQYF	TGTGCCAGTAGTACAACCGGGACAGGGGGCGAGCAGTACTTC
TRBV11-2	-	TRBJ2-2	-	CASSKRGGNSNTGELFF	TGTGCCAGCAGCAAGAGAGGGGGGAACTCGAACACCGGGGAGCTGTTTTTT
TRBV7-2	TRBD2	TRBJ2-7	-	CASSPGTRGPYEQYF	TGTGCCAGCAGTCCCGGGACTAGGGGCCCCTACGAGCAGTACTTC
TRBV14	TRBD1	TRBJ2-7	-	CASSSNPGTGAYEQYF	TGTGCCAGCAGCTCTAATCCCGGGACAGGGGCCTACGAGCAGTACTTC